Reported below is one TCR beta chain. The data were obtained in a study of blood T cell repertoires in COVID-19. Study summary: T cells, B-cell-depleted T cells, or PBMCs supplied cDNA or gDNA.

The CDR3 covers 12 residues. Germline values: CDR1 KGHDR, CDR2 SFDVKD. Trimming stripped 7 bases from V and 2 bases from J, with 8 bases between. The assay was immunoSEQ multiplex PCR, and TCRdb's table has in-frame clones only and misses some. This table holds 80,000 to 100,000 clones, roughly nine tenths found once. This sequence originates from a human donor with active COVID-19. The donor label of this sample is uncertain. The sample was peripheral blood. V usage is TRBV24-1 and J usage is TRBJ2-7; D is possibly TRBD1 (5 bases). The CDR3 region has the DNA TGTGCCACCAGGGGCAGGGCCTACGAGCAGTACTTC. Protein: CATRGRAYEQYF.